This T cell receptor (beta chain) is from a study of blood T cell repertoires in COVID-19. Study context: In each case, the material was cDNA or gDNA derived from T cells, B-cell-depleted T cells, or PBMCs.

Method: immunoSEQ multiplex PCR; TCRdb's copy keeps in-frame clones and lacks some. In the table there are 250,000 to 350,000 clones, around 85% of which are singletons. The receptor was isolated from a woman aged 45-65 years with active or convalescent COVID-19. The sequenced material came from peripheral blood.

The CDR3 nucleotides are TGTGCCAGTAGTATAGACAGGGGTGGGCGAAACACTGAAGCTTTCTTT. Translated: CASSIDRGGRNTEAFF. This chain uses TRBV19 with TRBJ1-1, with TRBD1 as a possible D gene (6 bases). Germline V gene data show CDR1 as LNHDA and CDR2 as SQIVND (reference sequence). The CDR3 length is 16 residues. The V gene lost 0 bases and the J gene lost 2 bases, with 13 bases spanning the gap.